This T cell receptor (beta chain) derives from a study of control samples from healthy donors and cancer patients. TCRdb keeps only in-frame clones here, not all; method: immunoSEQ multiplex PCR. This table has about 110,000 clones, approximately 82% appearing once. V shed 5 bases, J shed 0 bases, and the junction held 11 bases outside the gene matches. From germline, CDR1 is SEHNR and CDR2 FQNEAQ (reference sequence). The CDR3 consists of 19 residues. V usage is TRBV7-9 and J usage is TRBJ2-1; 12 bases agree with TRBD2. The receptor comes from a man between 18 and 35 years old in good health. The sequenced sample consisted of blood. The CDR3 is CASSLRLTSGGSSYNEQFF. The CDR3 DNA reads TGTGCCAGCAGCCTCCGCCTGACTAGCGGGGGAAGCTCCTACAATGAGCAGTTCTTC.